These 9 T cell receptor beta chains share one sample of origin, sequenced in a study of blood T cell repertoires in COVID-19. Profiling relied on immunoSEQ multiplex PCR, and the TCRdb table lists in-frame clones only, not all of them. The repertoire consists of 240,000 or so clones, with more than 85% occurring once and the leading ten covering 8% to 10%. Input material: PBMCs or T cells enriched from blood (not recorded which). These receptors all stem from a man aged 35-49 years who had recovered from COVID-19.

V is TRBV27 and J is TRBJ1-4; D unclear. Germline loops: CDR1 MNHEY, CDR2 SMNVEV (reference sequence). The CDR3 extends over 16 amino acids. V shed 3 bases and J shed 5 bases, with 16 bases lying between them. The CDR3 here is CASSFRGAEGNEKLFF. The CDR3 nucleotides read TGTGCCAGCAGTTTTCGAGGAGCGGAAGGGAATGAAAAACTGTTTTTT.

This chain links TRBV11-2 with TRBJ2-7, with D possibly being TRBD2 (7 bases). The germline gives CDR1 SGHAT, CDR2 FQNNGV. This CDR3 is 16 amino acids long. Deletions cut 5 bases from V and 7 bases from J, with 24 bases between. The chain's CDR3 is CASSPSGTQLRREQYF. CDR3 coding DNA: TGTGCCAGCAGCCCAAGCGGGACACAACTACGTAGGGAGCAGTACTTC.

The CDR3 DNA sequence: TGTGCCAGCAGCTTGGGGGGGGGCAATCAGCCCCAGCATTTT. Residues: CASSLGGGNQPQHF. The V call is TRBV5-6, the J call TRBJ1-5, with D maybe TRBD1 (5 bases). CDR1 is SGHDT, CDR2 YYEEEE, per germline. Trimming cost V 0 bases and J 2 bases, with 6 bases left between them. The CDR3 length is 14 residues.

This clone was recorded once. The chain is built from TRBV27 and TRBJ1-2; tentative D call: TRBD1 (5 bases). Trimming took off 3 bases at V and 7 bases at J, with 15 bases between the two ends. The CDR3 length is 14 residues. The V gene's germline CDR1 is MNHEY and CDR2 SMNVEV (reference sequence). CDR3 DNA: TGTGCCAGCAGTTTGTCCGGGGGGTCGTCTGGCTACACCTTC. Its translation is CASSLSGGSSGYTF.

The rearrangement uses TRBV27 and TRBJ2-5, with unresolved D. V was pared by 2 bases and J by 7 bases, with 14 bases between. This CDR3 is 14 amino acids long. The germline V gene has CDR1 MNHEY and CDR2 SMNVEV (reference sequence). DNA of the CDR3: TGTGCCAGCAGTTTACTGGCGGAGCCTAGGACCCAGTACTTC. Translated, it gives CASSLLAEPRTQYF.

The CDR3 protein is CASSLGTGSPLHF. The CDR3 region has the DNA TGTGCCAGCAGTTTAGGAACAGGCTCACCCCTCCACTTT. The rearrangement uses TRBV28 and TRBJ1-6, with a weak D call TRBD1 (5 bases). V was shortened by 2 bases and J by 10 bases, with 9 bases between the two germline ends. Germline CDR1 and CDR2: MDHEN and SYDVKM. This CDR3 has 13 amino acids.

Here the CDR3 reads CASSQIGGGADGLATYNEQFF. CDR3 coding DNA: TGTGCCAGCAGCCAAATTGGAGGGGGGGCCGATGGACTAGCCACCTACAATGAGCAGTTCTTC. This sequence joins TRBV14 and TRBJ2-1; TRBD2 aligns across 8 bases. Per germline, CDR1 SGHDN and CDR2 FVKESK. The CDR3 has 21 amino acids. V was pared by 2 bases and J by 2 bases, with 20 bases of the junction left unmatched. The variable domain in full, with the rest retrieved from reference TRBV14 and TRBJ2-1, is EAGVTQFPSHSVIEKGQTVTLRCDPISGHDNLYWYRRVMGKEIKFLLHFVKESKQDESGMPNNRFLAERTGGTYSTLKVQPAELEDSGVYFCASSQIGGGADGLATYNEQFFGPGTRLTVL.

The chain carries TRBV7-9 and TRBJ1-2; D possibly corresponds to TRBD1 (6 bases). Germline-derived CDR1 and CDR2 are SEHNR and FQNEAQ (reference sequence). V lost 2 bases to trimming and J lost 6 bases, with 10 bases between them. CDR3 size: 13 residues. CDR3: CASSLTGRDGYTF. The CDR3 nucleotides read TGTGCCAGCAGCTTAACAGGGAGGGATGGCTACACCTTC.

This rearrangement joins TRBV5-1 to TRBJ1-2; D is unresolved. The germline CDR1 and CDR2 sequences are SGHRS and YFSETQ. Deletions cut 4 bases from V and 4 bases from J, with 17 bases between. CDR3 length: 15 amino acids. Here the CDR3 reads CASSPGSGVFYGYTF. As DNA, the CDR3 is TGCGCCAGCAGCCCAGGTTCCGGGGTCTTCTATGGCTACACCTTC. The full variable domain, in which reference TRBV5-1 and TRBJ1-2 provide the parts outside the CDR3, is KAGVTQTPRYLIKTRGQQVTLSCSPISGHRSVSWYQQTPGQGLQFLFEYFSETQRNKGNFPGRFSGRQFSNSRSEMNVSTLELGDSALYLCASSPGSGVFYGYTFGSGTRLTVV.